This T cell receptor beta chain was documented in a study of control samples from healthy donors and cancer patients. Germline V lookup: CDR1 GTSNPN, CDR2 SVGIG (reference sequence). CDR3 length equals 15 residues. Trimming took 1 base from V and 4 from J; bases not matched to a gene: 5. Sequencing was performed with immunoSEQ multiplex PCR; in TCRdb, only in-frame clones are kept and a portion is missing. The sample holds about 80,000 clones, under 90% seen once. Sequenced input: blood. The rearrangement uses TRBV30 and TRBJ1-5; 9 nucleotides agree with TRBD1. The receptor comes from a man in his fifties in good health. The CDR3 loop reads CAWSAGQGENQPQHF. The DNA for the CDR3 is TGTGCCTGGAGTGCGGGACAGGGCGAAAATCAGCCCCAGCATTTT. The full variable domain, completed using reference TRBV30 and TRBJ1-5, is SQTIHQWPATLVQPVGSPLSLECTVEGTSNPNLYWYRQAAGRGLQLLFYSVGIGQISSEVPQNLSASRPQDRQFILSSKKLLLSDSGFYLCAWSAGQGENQPQHFGDGTRLSIL.